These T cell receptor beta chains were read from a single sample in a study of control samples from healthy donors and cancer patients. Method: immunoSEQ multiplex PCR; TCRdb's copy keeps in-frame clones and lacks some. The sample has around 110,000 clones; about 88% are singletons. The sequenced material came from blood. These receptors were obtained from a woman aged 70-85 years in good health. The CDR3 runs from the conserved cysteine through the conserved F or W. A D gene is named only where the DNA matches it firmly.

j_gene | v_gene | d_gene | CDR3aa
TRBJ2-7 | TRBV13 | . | CASSLRLFPVLYF
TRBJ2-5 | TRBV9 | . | CASSVVGGPRETQYF
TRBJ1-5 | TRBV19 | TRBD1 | CASTNGRQGGLGNQPQHF
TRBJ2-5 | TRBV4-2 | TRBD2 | CASSEGTSGVGETQYF
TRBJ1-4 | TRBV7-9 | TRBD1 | CASSRGQLEKLFF
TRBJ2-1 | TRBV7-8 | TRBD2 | CASSFPGLAGGPPQFF
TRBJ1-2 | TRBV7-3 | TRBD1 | CASSSGQGAGGYTF
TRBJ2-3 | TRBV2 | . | CASSDWPDTQYF
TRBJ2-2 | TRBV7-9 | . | CASRNTGELFF
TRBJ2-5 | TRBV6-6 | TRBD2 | CASSPPKRGVQETQYF
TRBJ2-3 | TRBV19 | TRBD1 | CASSTPGTGIPTQYF
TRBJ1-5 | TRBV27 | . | CASSRTFYSNQPQHF
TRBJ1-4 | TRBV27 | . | CASSPGWVDEKLFF
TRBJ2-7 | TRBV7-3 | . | CASSLGGAPYEQYF
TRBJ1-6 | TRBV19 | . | CASSIGGGGRGFAPLHF
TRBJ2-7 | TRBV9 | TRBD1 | CASSERGDRGPYEQYF
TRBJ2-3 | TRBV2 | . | CASTPSTDTQYF
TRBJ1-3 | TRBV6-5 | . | CASSATTDPGNTIYF
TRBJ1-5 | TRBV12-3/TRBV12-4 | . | CATTTEGGQPQHF
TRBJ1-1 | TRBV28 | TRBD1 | CASSSGTGSSEAFF
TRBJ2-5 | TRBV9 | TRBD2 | CASSPGTSGTETQYF
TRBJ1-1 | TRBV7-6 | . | CASSLGPERGWDTEAFF
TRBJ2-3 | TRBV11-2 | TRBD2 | CASSPGTSGGAGDTQYF
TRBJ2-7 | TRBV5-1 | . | CASSAELEVGDEQYF
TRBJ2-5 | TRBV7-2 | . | CASSPYVWAVETQYF
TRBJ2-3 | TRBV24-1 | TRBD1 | CATSRMIGGPGTDTQYF
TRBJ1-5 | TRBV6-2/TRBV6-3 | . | CASSYGSNQPQHF
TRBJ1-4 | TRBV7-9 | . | CASSFGGGIEKLFF
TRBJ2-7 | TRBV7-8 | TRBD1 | CASSLADRDITYEQYF
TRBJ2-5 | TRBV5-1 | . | CASSLGVQETQYF
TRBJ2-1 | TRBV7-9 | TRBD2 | CASSPDLAGGYNEQFF
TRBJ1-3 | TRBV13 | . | CASSFGDGNTIYF
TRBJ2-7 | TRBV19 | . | CASSIDRGRPYEQYF
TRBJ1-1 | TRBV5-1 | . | CASSLAADSEAFF
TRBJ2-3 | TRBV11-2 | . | CASSPARAVYTQYF
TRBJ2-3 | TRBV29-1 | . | CSVAGDDRGLQYF
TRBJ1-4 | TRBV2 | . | CASRDSLQSEKLFF
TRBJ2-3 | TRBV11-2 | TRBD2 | CASSWASGGVHTQYF
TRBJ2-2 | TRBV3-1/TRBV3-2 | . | CASSQEGWGQNTGELFF
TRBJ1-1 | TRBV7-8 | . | CASSFSRADTEAFF
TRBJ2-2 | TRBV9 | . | CASSPRRRLGGDANTGELFF
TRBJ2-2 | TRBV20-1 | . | CSASRPGTGELFF